This is a list of T cell receptor beta chains from one sample in a study of T cell responses to AZD1222 COVID-19 vaccine. The table came from immunoSEQ multiplex PCR; TCRdb's copy has only in-frame clones and leaves some out. The sample yields 120,000 to 150,000 clones, roughly nine tenths seen once. This specimen consisted of peripheral blood, obtained on day 0 of AZD1222 vaccination. The receptor set was obtained from an adult in good health. Each CDR3 is given with its conserved first and last residue. The D gene is left open where the match is weak. Size is omitted from some rows. Given values are once, few, many or a class for expanded clones.

v_call	j_call	clone_size	d_call	cdr3_aa	cdr3_nt
TRBV18	TRBJ1-3	-	-	CASSLGTPSSGNTIYF	TGTGCCAGCTCACTCGGGACTCCAAGCTCTGGAAACACCATATATTTT
TRBV27	TRBJ1-6	-	-	CASSSSGQLFYNSPLHF	TGTGCCAGCAGTTCTTCTGGACAGCTCTTCTATAATTCACCCCTCCACTTT
TRBV18	TRBJ2-1	-	-	CASSDSYNEQFF	TGTGCCAGCTCAGACTCCTACAATGAGCAGTTCTTC
TRBV4-1	TRBJ1-2	-	-	CASSQGQGWGYTF	TGCGCCAGCAGCCAAGGGCAGGGATGGGGCTACACCTTC
TRBV11-2	TRBJ1-2	-	-	CASSLVGVLTSKGYTF	TGTGCCAGCAGCTTAGTAGGAGTCCTGACCAGTAAGGGCTACACCTTC
TRBV18	TRBJ1-1	-	-	CASSPIGTSKANTEAFF	TGTGCCAGCTCACCGATTGGTACCTCCAAAGCAAACACTGAAGCTTTCTTT
TRBV28	TRBJ1-1	-	-	CASSPRGEAFF	TGTGCCAGCAGTCCCCGGGGTGAAGCTTTCTTT
TRBV5-1	TRBJ1-1	-	TRBD1	CASSRGLENTEAFF	TGCGCCAGCAGCAGGGGGCTTGAGAACACTGAAGCTTTCTTT
TRBV5-1	TRBJ1-2	-	-	CASSWGDLANYGYTF	TGCGCCAGCAGCTGGGGCGATCTTGCTAACTATGGCTACACCTTC
TRBV29-1	TRBJ1-1	-	TRBD1	CSVEDRVGEAFF	TGCAGCGTGGAAGACAGGGTAGGGGAAGCTTTCTTT
TRBV5-4	TRBJ1-1	-	-	CASSPQLGSLNTEAFF	TGTGCCAGCAGCCCGCAGTTGGGCAGCCTGAACACTGAAGCTTTCTTT
TRBV10-2	TRBJ2-3	-	TRBD2	CASKQREGSADTQYF	TGCGCCAGCAAACAGCGGGAGGGGTCGGCAGATACGCAGTATTTT
TRBV21-1	TRBJ2-7	-	-	CASSKGDRTSSYEQYF	TGTGCCAGCAGCAAGGGGGACAGAACGAGCTCCTACGAGCAGTACTTC
TRBV29-1	TRBJ2-1	once	-	CSVGAAQGRGEQFF	TGCAGCGTTGGGGCAGCTCAGGGCCGCGGTGAGCAGTTCTTC
TRBV11-3	TRBJ2-7	-	TRBD1	CASSLGQGREQYF	TGTGCCAGCAGCTTAGGACAGGGCAGGGAGCAGTACTTC
TRBV27	TRBJ1-5	few	TRBD1	CASSPKKGTGSNQPQHF	TGTGCCAGCAGTCCGAAAAAGGGGACAGGGAGCAATCAGCCCCAGCATTTT
TRBV27	TRBJ1-2	-	-	CASSLHLNYGYTF	TGTGCCAGCAGTCTCCACCTTAACTATGGCTACACCTTC
TRBV18	TRBJ1-5	-	TRBD1	CASSPGDRTGQPQHF	TGTGCCAGCTCACCGGGGGACAGGACAGGACAGCCCCAGCATTTT
TRBV3-1/TRBV3-2	TRBJ2-3	-	-	CATRLSSTDTQYF	TGTGCCACCAGATTAAGTAGCACAGATACGCAGTATTTT
TRBV7-6	TRBJ1-1	-	TRBD1	CASSSTGGITEAFF	TGTGCCAGCAGCTCGACAGGGGGCATCACTGAAGCTTTCTTT
TRBV10-1	TRBJ2-1	once	TRBD2	CASSDGQREDSYPMHEQFF	TGCGCCAGCAGTGATGGGCAGCGGGAGGACTCCTATCCCATGCATGAGCAGTTCTTC
TRBV12-3/TRBV12-4	TRBJ1-1	once	-	CASSLGTVGEAFF	TGTGCCAGCAGTCTAGGGACGGTCGGGGAAGCTTTCTTT
TRBV4-2	TRBJ2-1	-	-	CASSQEGYDSRTYEQFF	TGTGCCAGCAGCCAAGAAGGTTACGACAGCCGCACGTATGAGCAGTTCTTC
TRBV19	TRBJ1-4	-	-	CASSPGNFNEKLFF	TGTGCCAGTAGCCCAGGGAATTTTAATGAAAAACTGTTTTTT
TRBV5-1	TRBJ1-4	-	TRBD1	CASSRTGISEKLFF	TGCGCCAGCAGCCGGACAGGGATAAGTGAAAAACTGTTTTTT
TRBV11-2	TRBJ2-2	-	-	CASSLEQGRTGELFF	TGTGCCAGCAGCTTAGAACAGGGTAGAACCGGGGAGCTGTTTTTT
TRBV12-3/TRBV12-4	TRBJ2-7	-	-	CASSPLLGEQYF	TGTGCCAGCAGCCCCCTCCTAGGCGAGCAGTACTTC
TRBV7-2	TRBJ2-3	-	TRBD2	CASSIIAGTFTDTQYF	TGTGCCAGCAGCATAATAGCGGGGACCTTCACAGATACGCAGTATTTT
TRBV6-6	TRBJ1-2	few	TRBD1	CASSVRTGSNYGYTF	TGTGCCAGCAGTGTTAGGACAGGGTCTAACTATGGCTACACCTTC
TRBV7-9	TRBJ2-7	-	TRBD1	CASSKGQETYEQYF	TGTGCCAGCAGTAAAGGACAGGAGACCTACGAGCAGTACTTC
TRBV6-2/TRBV6-3	TRBJ1-6	-	-	CASSTVDPKGSPLHF	TGTGCCAGCAGTACCGTGGACCCTAAGGGTTCACCCCTCCACTTT
TRBV5-1	TRBJ2-2	-	-	CASSLRRGGIAGELFF	TGCGCCAGCAGCCTCCGCAGGGGAGGTATCGCCGGGGAGCTGTTTTTT
TRBV3-1/TRBV3-2	TRBJ2-3	-	TRBD2	CASSQGEGSTDTQYF	TGTGCCAGCAGCCAAGGGGAGGGCAGTACAGATACGCAGTATTTT
TRBV15	TRBJ2-5	-	TRBD1	CATSRDLTGMATQYF	TGTGCCACCAGCAGAGATTTGACAGGGATGGCGACCCAGTACTTC
TRBV3-1/TRBV3-2	TRBJ2-5	-	-	CASSQDLQIVETQYF	TGTGCCAGCAGCCAAGATCTCCAGATTGTGGAGACCCAGTACTTC
TRBV28	TRBJ1-1	-	TRBD1	CASRQQGDTEAFF	TGTGCCAGCAGGCAACAGGGGGACACTGAAGCTTTCTTT
TRBV10-3	TRBJ1-2	-	TRBD1	CAISVTGDGYTF	TGTGCCATCAGCGTTACAGGGGATGGCTACACCTTC
TRBV7-3	TRBJ2-2	-	-	CASSRRSGELFF	TGTGCCAGCAGCAGGAGGTCCGGGGAGCTGTTTTTT
TRBV18	TRBJ1-1	-	TRBD1	CASSFGTDYTEAFF	TGTGCCAGCTCATTCGGGACAGATTACACTGAAGCTTTCTTT
TRBV7-2	TRBJ2-7	-	TRBD1	CASSLADWTGVHEQYF	TGTGCCAGCAGCTTAGCGGATTGGACAGGGGTCCACGAGCAGTACTTC
TRBV6-4	TRBJ2-1	once	TRBD1	CASSDSATGGIYNEQFF	TGTGCCAGCAGTGACTCGGCGACAGGGGGAATCTACAATGAGCAGTTCTTC
TRBV6-5	TRBJ1-1	-	-	CASSYQGGVTEAFF	TGTGCCAGCAGTTACCAGGGTGGGGTCACTGAAGCTTTCTTT
TRBV7-2	TRBJ2-2	-	TRBD2	CASSLQPSGRLRELFF	TGTGCCAGCAGCTTACAGCCTAGCGGGAGGTTGAGGGAGCTGTTTTTT
TRBV4-2	TRBJ2-3	-	-	CASSRGEGLLGDTQYF	TGTGCCAGCAGCCGGGGCGAGGGCCTCCTAGGGGATACGCAGTATTTT
TRBV7-6	TRBJ2-5	-	TRBD2	CASSLSGGQETQYF	TGTGCCAGCAGCTTATCGGGAGGGCAGGAGACCCAGTACTTC
TRBV7-6	TRBJ1-1	-	-	CASSLGTRGGTEAFF	TGTGCCAGCAGCCTGGGGACTCGGGGAGGCACTGAAGCTTTCTTT
TRBV11-1	TRBJ2-3	few	-	CASSLRGGYTDTQYF	TGTGCCAGCAGCCTTAGGGGCGGCTACACAGATACGCAGTATTTT
TRBV10-3	TRBJ2-1	-	-	CAISESGRELYNEQFF	TGTGCCATCAGTGAATCGGGACGGGAGCTCTACAATGAGCAGTTCTTC
TRBV30	TRBJ2-1	-	TRBD2	CASTGTSLYNEQFF	TGTGCCTCGACCGGGACTAGCCTCTACAATGAGCAGTTCTTC
TRBV19	TRBJ2-5	-	-	CASSIGSRAQETQYF	TGTGCCAGTAGTATAGGTTCCAGGGCCCAAGAGACCCAGTACTTC
TRBV6-1	TRBJ2-7	-	TRBD2	CASSDQLAGIYEQYF	TGTGCCAGCAGTGACCAACTAGCGGGGATCTACGAGCAGTACTTC
TRBV13	TRBJ2-2	few	-	CASSLNPSGHLTGELFF	TGTGCCAGCAGCCTCAACCCAAGTGGGCATCTCACCGGGGAGCTGTTTTTT
TRBV13	TRBJ2-2	-	-	CASSRLSQRVNTGELFF	TGTGCCAGCAGCCGACTCTCGCAGCGGGTAAACACCGGGGAGCTGTTTTTT
TRBV11-3	TRBJ2-1	-	-	CASSPGSEQFF	TGTGCCAGCAGCCCAGGGAGTGAGCAGTTCTTC
TRBV7-2	TRBJ1-4	-	-	CASSLGWTDRDEKLFF	TGTGCCAGCAGCTTAGGATGGACGGACCGTGATGAAAAACTGTTTTTT
TRBV2	TRBJ2-7	-	-	CASSDAYEQYF	TGTGCCAGCAGTGACGCCTACGAGCAGTACTTC
TRBV28	TRBJ1-4	-	TRBD1	CASSAPDRGNEKLFF	TGTGCCAGCAGTGCGCCGGACAGGGGAAATGAAAAACTGTTTTTT